Listed here are 28 T cell receptor beta chains from one sample, sequenced in a study of breast tumors, draining lymph nodes, adjacent tissues. TCRdb re-called the multiplex PCR reads through MiXCR, storing one row per CDR3 protein. The sample has approximately 130,000 distinct CDR3 sequences; 21% are singletons. Breast cancer patients provided tissue from their axillary draining lymph nodes. Input material: axillary lymph node tissue. Receptor source: a female donor with breast cancer. Some clones in this sample may be carry-over from other donors' samples.

To note about this clonotype: This may arise from a read error, as a much more abundant clone is one base away. Given the absence of the conserved phenylalanine or tryptophan at the CDR3 end, a read error is likely. The chain recombines TRBV5-1 with TRBJ2-3; D is perhaps TRBD1 or TRBD2 (5 bases each). The CDR3 covers 13 residues. The germline V and J ends were trimmed by 3 bases and 8 bases, with 13 bases remaining between them. Per the germline V gene, CDR1 is SGHRS and CDR2 is YFSETQ. The CDR3 sequence: CASSSGIQGTQYS. CDR3 sequence (DNA): TGCGCCAGCAGCTCCGGGATTCAGGGTACGCAGTATTCT.

Regarding this clonotype: This may be a read error: a much more frequent sequence differs by one nucleotide. CDR3 DNA sequence: TGTGCCAGCAGCTTCCGGGACAGGGAGTTTTCGGCCAACGTCCTGACTTTC. Translating gives CASSFRDREFSANVLTF. The chain has TRBV13 and TRBJ2-6; 9 positions agree with TRBD1. The length of the CDR3 is 17 residues. Germline V gene data show CDR1 as PRHDT and CDR2 as FYEKMQ (reference sequence). V lost 3 bases to trimming and J lost 6 bases; unmatched junction nucleotides: 9.

Worth noting for this clonotype: This may stem from a read error, because a much larger clone lies one nucleotide away. The chain uses TRBV12-3 or TRBV12-4 and TRBJ2-7; 7 nucleotides align to TRBD1. Unmatched junction bases numbered 10, after V lost 5 bases and J lost 6 bases. This CDR3 comprises 14 residues. The CDR3 nucleotides read TGTGCCAGCAGTCCCCGACAGGGCCCCTGCGAGCAGTACTTC. Translated, it gives CASSPRQGPCEQYF.

As regards this clonotype: A much larger clone differs by one base, so this may be a read error. This CDR3 is missing its conserved last phenylalanine or tryptophan, likely due to a read error. This chain uses TRBV7-2 with TRBJ1-5; possibly TRBD1 for D (6 bases). The CDR3 length is 15 residues. Trimming pared 5 bases from V and 2 bases from J, leaving 13 bases between. Germline-derived CDR1 and CDR2 are SGHTA and FQGNSA. The CDR3 here is CASSRTVRGNQPQHC. CDR3 nucleotide sequence: TGTGCCAGCAGCCGGACAGTTCGAGGCAATCAGCCCCAGCATTGT.

This clonotype has a count of ten or more. The V call is TRBV6-1, the J call TRBJ1-5; D remains unclear. The CDR3 loop spans 15 amino acids. Between the trimmed V and J ends, which lost 4 bases and 2 bases, there was a span of 12 bases. CDR1 and CDR2 (germline): MNHNS, SASEGT. The CDR3 loop reads CASSGELYGNQPQHF. CDR3 coding DNA: TGTGCCAGCAGTGGCGAACTTTACGGCAATCAGCCCCAGCATTTT.

In this sample, this clonotype turned up many times. This chain joins TRBV12-3 or TRBV12-4 and TRBJ2-7; D perhaps matches TRBD1 (6 bases). This CDR3 contains 12 residues. V was cut by 5 bases and J by 6 bases, with 11 bases left in between. CDR3 bases: TGTGCCAGCAGTCAGCAGGGGCTCGAGCAGTACTTC. This codes for CASSQQGLEQYF.

J is TRBJ2-7 and V is TRBV19, with 9 nucleotides matching TRBD2. The J segment lost 4 bases and the V segment lost 2 bases, leaving 0 bases of the junction unmatched. Germline V CDR1 and CDR2: LNHDA, SQIVND (reference sequence). This CDR3 has 13 amino acids. This chain's CDR3 is CASSILAGYEQYF. In nucleotides, the CDR3 is TGTGCCAGTAGTATACTAGCGGGATACGAGCAGTACTTC.

The chain has TRBV5-4 and TRBJ2-4, with TRBD2 matching 7 bases. The germline V gene has CDR1 SGHNT and CDR2 YYREEE (reference sequence). Trimming removed 0 bases from V and 6 bases from J; junction bases left unmatched: 3. CDR3 length equals 14 residues. CDR3 region: CASSLASSGNIQYF. The CDR3 DNA sequence: TGTGCCAGCAGCTTGGCGTCTAGCGGAAACATTCAGTACTTC.

In this sample, this clonotype turned up many times. The J gene is TRBJ2-1, the V gene TRBV5-8, with D possibly called TRBD1 or TRBD2 (5 bases each). V lost 10 bases to trimming and J lost 1 base, with 18 bases between them. The CDR3 covers 15 residues. The germline V gene encodes CDR1 SGHTS and CDR2 YDEGEE. CDR3 residues: CAVLFGGDSYNEQFF. The DNA for the CDR3 is TGTGCCGTGTTGTTTGGGGGAGATTCCTACAATGAGCAGTTCTTC.

CDR3 in DNA: TGTGCCAGCAGTGGCGGGCTCGGATCAGCCCAGCATTTT. Amino acids: CASSGGLGSAQHF. The J gene is TRBJ1-5, the V gene TRBV6-4; D call uncertain. V lost 4 bases and J lost 11, with 15 bases in between. Germline assignment: CDR1 MRHNA and CDR2 SNTAGT. CDR3 length: 13 amino acids.

At least ten counts were recorded for this clonotype. The chain has TRBV19 and TRBJ2-3; perhaps TRBD1 as D (5 bases). V shed 7 bases and J shed 0 bases, with 11 bases lying between them. Per germline, CDR1 LNHDA and CDR2 SQIVND (reference sequence). The CDR3 has 14 amino acids. As DNA, the CDR3 is TGTGCCAGTAAACAGGTCCATAGCACAGATACGCAGTATTTT. Translating it yields CASKQVHSTDTQYF. The whole variable domain, filled in from reference TRBV19 and TRBJ2-3, reads DGGITQSPKYLFRKEGQNVTLSCEQNLNHDAMYWYRQDPGQGLRLIYYSQIVNDFQKGDIAEGYSVSREKKESFPLTVTSAQKNPTAFYLCASKQVHSTDTQYFGPGTRLTVL.

This clonotype showed up many times. The CDR3, as DNA: TGTGCCACCAGCAGGGACAGTCTCTATGGCTACACCTTC. Translation gives CATSRDSLYGYTF. This chain links TRBV15 with TRBJ1-2, with D tentatively TRBD1 (6 bases). Trimming pared 3 bases from V and 4 bases from J, leaving 9 bases between. Germline lookup yields CDR1 LNHNV and CDR2 YYDKDF (reference sequence). The CDR3 runs 13 residues.

This clonotype was seen a handful of times. The rearrangement joins TRBV28 to TRBJ2-7, with D maybe TRBD2 (5 bases). Germline V lookup: CDR1 MDHEN, CDR2 SYDVKM. This CDR3 comprises 17 residues. Deletions cut 2 bases from V and 0 bases from J, with 17 bases between. This CDR3 is CASSLPSILGVSYEQYF. CDR3 coding DNA: TGTGCCAGCAGTTTACCCAGTATCCTGGGAGTCTCCTACGAGCAGTACTTC.

This clonotype was recorded many times. The rearrangement links TRBV12-3 or TRBV12-4 to TRBJ1-4, with a weak D call TRBD1 (5 bases). The CDR3 spans 13 residues. Deletions cut 6 bases from V and 3 bases from J, with 8 bases between. CDR3 bases: TGTGCCAGCAGAGGGACTGCTAATGAAAAACTGTTTTTT. Amino acids: CASRGTANEKLFF.

The chain recombines TRBV28 with TRBJ2-1; tentatively, D is TRBD1 (5 bases). CDR1 and CDR2 (germline): MDHEN, SYDVKM. The CDR3 totals 12 residues. Trimming took off 5 bases at V and 10 bases at J, with 12 bases between the two ends. CDR3 amino acids: CASSLPGNEQFF. The CDR3 DNA follows: TGTGCCAGCAGTCTCCCAGGGAACGAGCAGTTCTTC.

This clonotype has at least ten counts. V is TRBV5-6 and J is TRBJ2-1; no clear D. The CDR3 runs to 11 residues. Trimming removed 1 base from V and 8 bases from J, with 4 bases in between. CDR1 and CDR2 (germline): SGHDT, YYEEEE. The chain's CDR3 is CASSLFYEQFF. The CDR3 coding sequence is TGTGCCAGCAGCTTGTTCTATGAGCAGTTCTTC.

This clonotype was seen ten or more times. The rearrangement links TRBV24-1 to TRBJ2-7; 9 bases match TRBD2. Germline CDR1 and CDR2: KGHDR and SFDVKD. V lost 2 bases to trimming and J lost 2 bases; unmatched junction nucleotides: 3. The CDR3 sequence is 15 residues long. Here the CDR3 DNA reads TGTGCCACCAGTGATTCCGAGCGGGGGGCCTACGAGCAGTACTTC. As protein: CATSDSERGAYEQYF.

The table lists this clonotype with a count of one. It may be a read error: a sequence one base away is much more abundant. This chain links TRBV19 with TRBJ1-4; D not resolved. Germline V gene data show CDR1 as LNHDA and CDR2 as SQIVND (reference sequence). The CDR3 is 15 amino acids. The CDR3 nucleotides read TGTGCCAGTAGTATGAACGATGCAACTAATAAAAAACTGTTTTTT. As protein: CASSMNDATNKKLFF.

This clonotype has a count of ten or more. The chain combines TRBV18 with TRBJ2-7; 10 bases agree with TRBD2. The CDR3 runs 15 residues. CDR1 is KGHSH, CDR2 LQKENI, per germline. V was pared by 0 bases and J by 4 bases, with 3 bases of the junction left unmatched. The CDR3 DNA reads as TGTGCCAGCTCACCACCGACTAGCGGGCTATACGAGCAGTACTTC. Protein: CASSPPTSGLYEQYF.

This clonotype showed up many times. This rearrangement joins TRBV7-8 to TRBJ2-7; D is perhaps TRBD1 (6 bases). The CDR3 is made up of 15 amino acids. V lost 0 bases, J lost 6 bases, and 15 bases lay in between. In germline, CDR1 is SGHVS, CDR2 FQNEAQ. CDR3 coding DNA: TGTGCCAGCAGCTTAGCGAGTGTCAGGGGAATCGAGCAGTACTTC. It encodes CASSLASVRGIEQYF. Looking up the rest from reference TRBV7-8 and TRBJ2-7 gives the full variable domain: GAGVSQSPRYKVAKRGQDVALRCDPISGHVSLFWYQQALGQGPEFLTYFQNEAQLDKSGLPSDRFFAERPEGSVSTLKIQRTQQEDSAVYLCASSLASVRGIEQYFGPGTRLTVT.

Concerning this clonotype itself: This sequence may be a read error, since a much larger clone differs from it by one base. The V gene is TRBV7-9, the J gene TRBJ2-7; 9 positions agree with TRBD1. With V trimmed by 10 bases and J by 4 bases, 11 bases remained unmatched. The CDR3 sequence is 14 residues long. CDR1 and CDR2 (germline): SEHNR, FQNEAQ (reference sequence). The CDR3: CATTRTGVRYEQYF. For the CDR3, the DNA is TGTGCCACCACCAGGACAGGGGTCAGGTACGAGCAGTACTTC.

A remark on this clonotype: This may stem from a read error, because a much larger clone lies one nucleotide away. V gene TRBV27 combines with J gene TRBJ1-6, with a weak D call TRBD1 (5 bases). With 5 bases removed from V and 12 bases from J, the gap between germline ends came to 17 bases. Germline CDR1 reads MNHEY; CDR2 reads SMNVEV (reference sequence). The CDR3 extends over 14 amino acids. The CDR3 region is CASSPRGEGLPLHF. The CDR3 DNA reads as TGTGCCAGCAGTCCGAGAGGGGAGGGTTTACCCCTCCACTTT.

This clonotype occurred many times. V is TRBV7-9 and J is TRBJ2-2; TRBD1 is a possible D gene (5 bases). Trimming stripped 6 bases from V and 0 bases from J, with 11 bases between. The CDR3 spans 15 residues. In germline, CDR1 is SEHNR, CDR2 FQNEAQ (reference sequence). The CDR3 DNA reads TGTGCCAGCAGTGTAGGGGCCGCGAACACCGGGGAGCTGTTTTTT. Amino acid sequence: CASSVGAANTGELFF.

Comments on this clonotype: Possible read error: a much larger clone is one base away. The V call is TRBV19, the J call TRBJ2-7, with D perhaps matching TRBD2 (6 bases). The CDR3 has 15 residues. Germline V lookup: CDR1 LNHDA, CDR2 SQIVND (reference sequence). The CDR3 DNA sequence: TGTGCCAGTAGGGATAGCGGAGGGGCCTCCTACGAGCAGCACTTC. Its protein product is CASRDSGGASYEQHF.

This clonotype showed up many times. One junction end disagrees with the germline gene, perhaps due to a read error. The chain recombines TRBV7-7 with TRBJ2-1, with 8 bases fitting TRBD2. CDR3 size: 15 residues. Germline assignment: CDR1 SSHAT and CDR2 FNYEAQ (reference sequence). CDR3 DNA: TGTGCTAGCAGCTACACTAGCGGACCCTACAATGAGCAGTTCTTC. Its translation: CASSYTSGPYNEQFF.

This clonotype was counted ten times or more. The V and J genes are TRBV6-1 and TRBJ1-5; possibly TRBD1 for D (6 bases). The CDR3 is 15 amino acids. Trimming pared 8 bases from V and 0 bases from J, leaving 14 bases between. Germline assignment: CDR1 MNHNS and CDR2 SASEGT. The CDR3 DNA reads TGTGCCAGCGCTGGGGGGGCGTATAGCAATCAGCCCCAGCATTTT. This encodes CASAGGAYSNQPQHF.

This clonotype has just a few counts. V is TRBV15 and J is TRBJ1-2; unclear D gene. V was cut by 5 bases and J by 1 base, with 14 bases left in between. CDR3 length: 15 amino acids. Germline V CDR1 and CDR2: LNHNV, YYDKDF (reference sequence). Here the CDR3 reads CATSLEGAFNYGYTF. The DNA for the CDR3 is TGTGCCACCAGCCTGGAGGGCGCCTTTAACTATGGCTACACCTTC.

This clonotype occurred many times. V is TRBV30 and J is TRBJ2-1; 8 nucleotides match TRBD2. Trimming removed 2 bases from V and 8 bases from J; junction bases left unmatched: 11. The CDR3 covers 15 residues. CDR1 and CDR2 (germline): GTSNPN, SVGIG (reference sequence). CDR3 protein: CAWSNPGLGEDEQFF. The CDR3 DNA sequence: TGTGCCTGGAGTAACCCGGGACTAGGTGAGGATGAGCAGTTCTTC.